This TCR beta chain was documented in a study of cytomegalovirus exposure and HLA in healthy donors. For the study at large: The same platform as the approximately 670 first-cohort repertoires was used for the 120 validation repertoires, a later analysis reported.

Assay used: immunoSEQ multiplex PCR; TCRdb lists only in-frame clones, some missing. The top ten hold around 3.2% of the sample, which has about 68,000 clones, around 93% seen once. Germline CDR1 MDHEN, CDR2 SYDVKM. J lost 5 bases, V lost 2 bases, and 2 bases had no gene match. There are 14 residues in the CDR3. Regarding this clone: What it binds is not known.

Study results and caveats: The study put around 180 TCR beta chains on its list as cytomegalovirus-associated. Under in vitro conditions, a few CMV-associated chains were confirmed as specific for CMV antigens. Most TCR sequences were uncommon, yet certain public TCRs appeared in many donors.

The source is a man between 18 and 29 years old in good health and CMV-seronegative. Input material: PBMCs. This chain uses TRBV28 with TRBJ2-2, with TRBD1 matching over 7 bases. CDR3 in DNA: TGTGCCAGCAGTTTAAGGGGGCGGACCGGGGAGCTGTTTTTT. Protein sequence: CASSLRGRTGELFF.